The rows below give T cell receptor beta chains drawn from one sample of a study of CD8+ T cells in alopecia areata. Assay used: immunoSEQ multiplex PCR; TCRdb lists only in-frame clones, some missing. The table lists tens of thousands of clones, more than 60% of them singletons. The sequencing sample was made of CD4+ Tregs sorted from blood. The receptors were sampled from a human donor with alopecia areata. CDR3s include the opening cysteine and the closing phenylalanine or tryptophan. The order of the fields is clone size, J gene, D gene, V gene, CDR3 protein, CDR3 DNA. The D gene is left open where the match is weak. The listing skips clone size in some rows; elsewhere it reads once, few, many or a size class.

once TRBJ1-1 NA TRBV27 CASSMGGEAFF TGTGCCAGCAGCATGGGGGGTGAAGCTTTCTTT
few TRBJ1-1 TRBD1 TRBV28 CASSTPGGTEAFF TGTGCCAGCAGTACCCCAGGGGGCACTGAAGCTTTCTTT
NA TRBJ2-1 NA TRBV7-8 CASSFTSSNEQFF TGTGCCAGCAGCTTTACTAGTTCCAATGAGCAGTTCTTC
few TRBJ2-3 NA TRBV7-2 CASSFSPTDTQYF TGTGCCAGCAGCTTCAGCCCCACAGATACGCAGTATTTT
NA TRBJ1-2 TRBD1 TRBV29-1 CSVGTGAGYTF TGCAGCGTTGGGACAGGGGCTGGCTACACCTTC
NA TRBJ1-5 NA TRBV30 CAWSKGSGGNQPQHF TGTGCCTGGAGTAAGGGGTCAGGGGGCAATCAGCCCCAGCATTTT
NA TRBJ1-1 NA TRBV29-1 CSALDQRAFF TGCAGCGCCTTGGATCAGCGAGCTTTCTTT
NA TRBJ2-1 NA TRBV21-1 CASSNPSKAFNSYNEQFF TGTGCCAGCAGCAACCCATCCAAAGCATTTAACTCCTACAATGAGCAGTTCTTC
NA TRBJ1-1 NA TRBV18 CASSTSTVNTEAFF TGTGCCAGCTCAACTTCGACAGTGAACACTGAAGCTTTCTTT
few TRBJ2-7 TRBD1 TRBV5-1 CASSIGTGGAYEQYF TGCGCCAGCAGCATTGGGACAGGGGGAGCCTACGAGCAGTACTTC
once TRBJ1-2 NA TRBV2 CASSESRRPYGYTF TGTGCCAGCAGTGAATCTAGGCGACCTTATGGCTACACCTTC
NA TRBJ2-7 NA TRBV28 CASSLKSYEQYF TGTGCCAGCAGTTTAAAAAGTTACGAGCAGTACTTC
once TRBJ2-3 NA TRBV4-1 CASRPQFGQRTTSTDTQYF TGCGCCAGCAGACCTCAGTTTGGCCAAAGGACGACTAGCACAGATACGCAGTATTTT
few TRBJ2-7 TRBD2 TRBV5-1 CASREAGGPYEQYF TGCGCCAGCCGTGAAGCGGGAGGGCCTTACGAGCAGTACTTC
few TRBJ1-2 TRBD1 TRBV5-6 CASSYLDDRVNGYTF TGTGCCAGCAGCTATCTCGATGACAGGGTGAATGGCTACACCTTC
once TRBJ2-5 TRBD2 TRBV5-1 CASSLAGGQETQYF TGCGCCAGCAGCTTAGCGGGAGGGCAAGAGACCCAGTACTTC
few TRBJ2-1 NA TRBV15 CATSSPSLITALGSNEQFF TGTGCCACCAGCTCACCATCCCTCATTACGGCGTTGGGCTCGAATGAGCAGTTCTTC
NA TRBJ2-7 TRBD2 TRBV5-1 CASSVSLADTYEQYF TGCGCCAGCAGCGTGAGCCTAGCGGATACCTACGAGCAGTACTTC
few TRBJ2-1 TRBD2 TRBV6-6 CASSYPGLAGHNEQFF TGTGCCAGCAGTTATCCGGGACTAGCGGGCCACAATGAGCAGTTCTTC
NA TRBJ2-1 NA TRBV12-5 CASGRDRGNEQFF TGTGCTAGTGGTCGCGATCGAGGCAATGAGCAGTTCTTC
NA TRBJ1-5 NA TRBV29-1 CSVEEGGSNQPQHF TGCAGCGTTGAAGAGGGTGGTAGCAATCAGCCCCAGCATTTT
medium-sized TRBJ2-5 NA TRBV4-3 CASSQDLAGNPKTQYF TGCGCCAGCAGCCAAGATCTGGCGGGGAACCCAAAGACCCAGTACTTC
NA TRBJ2-7 TRBD1 TRBV5-1 CASSFRQGNHEQYF TGCGCCAGCAGCTTCCGACAGGGGAACCACGAGCAGTACTTC
NA TRBJ2-7 TRBD2 TRBV7-2 CASSLVGSGVIYEQYF TGTGCCAGCAGCTTAGTGGGTAGCGGGGTCATCTACGAGCAGTACTTC
NA TRBJ1-5 TRBD1 TRBV6-5 CASRGTGGGQPQHF TGTGCCAGCAGAGGGACAGGGGGCGGTCAGCCCCAGCATTTT
NA TRBJ1-1 TRBD1 TRBV28 CASSLNGRGANTEAFF TGTGCCAGCAGTTTAAACGGCAGGGGGGCAAACACTGAAGCTTTCTTT
NA TRBJ1-3 NA TRBV7-9 CASKEGSGNTIYF TGTGCCAGTAAAGAGGGCTCTGGAAACACCATATATTTT
few TRBJ1-2 NA TRBV28 CASTPLAGGYTF TGTGCCAGCACCCCCCTGGCCGGGGGCTACACCTTC
few TRBJ1-3 NA TRBV6-4 CASSAGLAGNTIYF TGTGCCAGCAGTGCAGGGTTGGCTGGAAACACCATATATTTT
once TRBJ1-3 NA TRBV4-1 CASSQVVQRGRPGNTIYF TGCGCCAGCAGCCAAGTGGTCCAGCGGGGGCGCCCTGGAAACACCATATATTTT
NA TRBJ2-2 NA TRBV15 CATSRESRELFF TGTGCCACCAGCAGAGAATCCAGGGAGCTGTTTTTT
NA TRBJ1-4 NA TRBV2 CASSVGRVMGNEKLFF TGTGCCAGCAGTGTTGGCAGGGTGATGGGTAATGAAAAACTGTTTTTT
NA TRBJ2-5 NA TRBV7-2 CASSQGGYQETQYF TGTGCCAGCAGCCAAGGCGGCTACCAAGAGACCCAGTACTTC
NA TRBJ2-5 NA TRBV7-6 CASSYQETQYF TGTGCCAGCAGCTACCAAGAGACCCAGTACTTC
few TRBJ1-3 NA TRBV7-9 CASSLRNSGNTIYF TGTGCCAGCAGCCTCAGGAACTCTGGAAACACCATATATTTT
NA TRBJ1-5 NA TRBV28 CASSNPNQPQHF TGTGCCAGCAGTAATCCCAATCAGCCCCAGCATTTT
NA TRBJ2-7 TRBD1 TRBV2 CANAADRGRYEQYF TGTGCCAACGCCGCGGACAGGGGGCGGTACGAGCAGTACTTC
few TRBJ2-7 TRBD2 TRBV5-1 CASSPRIAGGFEQYF TGCGCCAGCAGCCCCCGGATTGCGGGGGGCTTCGAGCAGTACTTC
NA TRBJ2-4 NA TRBV28 CASGELADIQYF TGTGCCAGCGGGGAGCTGGCAGACATTCAGTACTTC
NA TRBJ2-6 NA TRBV7-3 CASSPRAGANVLTF TGTGCCAGCAGCCCACGCGCTGGGGCCAACGTCCTGACTTTC
NA TRBJ1-2 NA TRBV5-1 CASTGPTRYGYTF TGCGCCTCCACCGGCCCGACCCGATATGGCTACACCTTC
few TRBJ2-1 TRBD2 TRBV5-1 CASSSLYSGGNEQFF TGCGCCAGCAGCTCACTGTATAGCGGGGGAAATGAGCAGTTCTTC
once TRBJ2-3 NA TRBV6-1 CASSEASATDTQYF TGTGCCAGCAGTGAAGCAAGTGCCACAGATACGCAGTATTTT
NA TRBJ2-7 NA TRBV29-1 CSVGKGKHEQYF TGCAGCGTTGGGAAAGGTAAACACGAGCAGTACTTC
NA TRBJ2-1 TRBD1 TRBV18 CASSLLTGVNSYNEQFF TGTGCCAGCTCCCTACTGACAGGGGTCAACTCCTACAATGAGCAGTTCTTC